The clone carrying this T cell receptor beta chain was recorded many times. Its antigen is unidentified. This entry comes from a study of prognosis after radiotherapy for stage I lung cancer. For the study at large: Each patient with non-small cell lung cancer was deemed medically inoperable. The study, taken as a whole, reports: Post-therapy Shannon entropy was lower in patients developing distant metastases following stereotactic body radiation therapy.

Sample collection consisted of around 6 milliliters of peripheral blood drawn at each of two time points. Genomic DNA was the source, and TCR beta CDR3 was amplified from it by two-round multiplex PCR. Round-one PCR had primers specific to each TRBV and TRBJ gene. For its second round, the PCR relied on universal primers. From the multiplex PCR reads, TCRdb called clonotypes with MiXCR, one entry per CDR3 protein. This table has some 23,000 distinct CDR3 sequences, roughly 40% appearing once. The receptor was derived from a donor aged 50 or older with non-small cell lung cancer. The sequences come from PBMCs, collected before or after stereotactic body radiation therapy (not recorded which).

The CDR3 DNA reads TGTGCCAGCAGCGCAGACTTGCTACAAGAGACCCAGTACTTC. As protein: CASSADLLQETQYF. This rearrangement joins TRBV11-2 to TRBJ2-5; no firm D call. CDR1 and CDR2 from the germline V gene are SGHAT and FQNNGV. There are 14 residues in the CDR3. With 5 bases removed from V and 2 bases from J, the gap between germline ends came to 12 bases.